This paragraph covers one TCR beta chain sequence. Its specificity is unknown. The germline V gene encodes CDR1 MGHRA and CDR2 YSYEKL. This CDR3 comprises 15 residues. Trimming cost V 2 bases and J 3 bases; bases outside gene matches: 3. Data came from immunoSEQ multiplex PCR; TCRdb stores just in-frame clones and leaves some out. Among about 30,000 clones listed, 70% to 90% were seen once. These data are taken from a study of PD-1 blockade in classical Hodgkin lymphoma. General study results and limits: TCR diversity at baseline was reported to be reduced in newly diagnosed patients relative to healthy donors. Underlying causes for the observed repertoire differences were not defined, possibly disease activity or prior therapy. At C4D1, TCR diversity had climbed significantly for CD4+ cells, though not for CD8+ cells.

The sample's time point: cycle 4 day 1 (C4D1), after more than five weeks of nivolumab. After autologous stem cell transplantation all patients relapsed, and prior brentuximab vedotin exposure differed between cohorts. CD4+ T cells were purified from thawed PBMCs by negative selection. This sequence joins TRBV4-1 and TRBJ2-2, with TRBD1 matching 7 bases. The TCR was taken from a human donor with classical Hodgkin lymphoma. The sample here was CD4+ T cells from blood, taken before the fourth cycle of nivolumab. The CDR3 spells CASSQPGTDTGELFF. CDR3 sequence (DNA): TGCGCCAGCAGCCAACCCGGGACAGACACCGGGGAGCTGTTTTTT.